The clone carrying this TCR beta chain has just a few counts. Once extracted for a subset, genomic DNA was divided evenly among several immunoSEQ plates. Unsorted PBMC replicate PCRs used 300 ng DNA, 25,000 to 30,000 T cell genomes. Researchers sequenced unsorted PBMC DNA using ten immunoSEQ deep assay plates. TCRdb keeps only in-frame clones here, not all; method: immunoSEQ multiplex PCR. Of 470,000 or so clones in the sample, roughly 80% are singletons; the top ten hold 12%. This record comes from a study of shared clonotypes between healthy human individuals. The donors, healthy adults who were HIV-negative, had experienced no recent acute infections or vaccinations. The CDR3 spans 13 residues. In germline, CDR1 is MDHEN, CDR2 SYDVKM. V was clipped by 3 bases and J by 3 bases, with 9 bases between them.

The TCR sequence derives from a woman between 35 and 50 years old in good health. Some clones in this sample may be carry-over from other donors' samples. The sample was PBMCs. The chain carries TRBV28 and TRBJ2-7, with TRBD1 as a possible D gene (6 bases). CDR3 region: CASSLGRGYEQYF. The CDR3 bases are TGTGCCAGCAGTTTGGGCAGGGGCTACGAGCAGTACTTC.